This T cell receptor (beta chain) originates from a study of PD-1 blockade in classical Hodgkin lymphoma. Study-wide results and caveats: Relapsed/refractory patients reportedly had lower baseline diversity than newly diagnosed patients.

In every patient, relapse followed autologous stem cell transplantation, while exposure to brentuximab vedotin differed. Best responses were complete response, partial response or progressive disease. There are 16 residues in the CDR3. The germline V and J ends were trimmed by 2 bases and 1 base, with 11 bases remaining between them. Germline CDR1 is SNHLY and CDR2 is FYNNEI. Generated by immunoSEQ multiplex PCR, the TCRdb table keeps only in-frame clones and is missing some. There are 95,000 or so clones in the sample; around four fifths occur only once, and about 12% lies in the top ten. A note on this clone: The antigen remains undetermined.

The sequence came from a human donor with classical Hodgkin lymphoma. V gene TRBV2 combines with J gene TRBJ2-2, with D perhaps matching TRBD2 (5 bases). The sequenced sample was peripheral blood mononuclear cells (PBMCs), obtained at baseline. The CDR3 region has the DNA TGTGCCAGCAGTGAACCCGAGGGAATGAACACCGGGGAGCTGTTTTTT. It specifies CASSEPEGMNTGELFF.